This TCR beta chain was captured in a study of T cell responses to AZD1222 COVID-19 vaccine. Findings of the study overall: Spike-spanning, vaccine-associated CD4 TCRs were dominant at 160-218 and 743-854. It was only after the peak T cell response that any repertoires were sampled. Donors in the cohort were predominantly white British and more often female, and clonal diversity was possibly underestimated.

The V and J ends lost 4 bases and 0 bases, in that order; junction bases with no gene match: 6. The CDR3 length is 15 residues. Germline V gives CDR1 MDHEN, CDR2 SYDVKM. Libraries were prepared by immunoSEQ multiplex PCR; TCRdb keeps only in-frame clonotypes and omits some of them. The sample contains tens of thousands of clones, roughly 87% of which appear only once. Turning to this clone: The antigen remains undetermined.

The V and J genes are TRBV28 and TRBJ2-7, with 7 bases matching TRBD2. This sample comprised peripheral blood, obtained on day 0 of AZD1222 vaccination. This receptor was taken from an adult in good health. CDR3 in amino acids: CASSWGGRSSYEQYF. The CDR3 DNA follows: TGTGCCAGCAGTTGGGGGGGAAGATCCTCCTACGAGCAGTACTTC.